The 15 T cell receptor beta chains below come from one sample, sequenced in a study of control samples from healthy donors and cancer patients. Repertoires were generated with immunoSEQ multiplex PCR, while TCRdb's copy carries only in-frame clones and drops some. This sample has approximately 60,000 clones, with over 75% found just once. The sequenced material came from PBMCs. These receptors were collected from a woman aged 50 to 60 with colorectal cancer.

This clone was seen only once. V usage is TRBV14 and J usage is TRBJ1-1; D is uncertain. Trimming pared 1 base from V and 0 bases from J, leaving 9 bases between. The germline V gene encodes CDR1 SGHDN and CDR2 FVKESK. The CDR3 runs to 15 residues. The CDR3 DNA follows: TGTGCCAGCAGCCAAGTAAGGAGAGTGAACACTGAAGCTTTCTTT. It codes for CASSQVRRVNTEAFF.

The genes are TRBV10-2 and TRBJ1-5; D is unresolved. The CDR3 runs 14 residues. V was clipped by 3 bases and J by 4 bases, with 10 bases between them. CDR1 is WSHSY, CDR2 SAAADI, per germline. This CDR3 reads CASSETTPNQPQHF. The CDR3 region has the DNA TGCGCCAGCAGTGAAACGACACCAAATCAGCCCCAGCATTTT.

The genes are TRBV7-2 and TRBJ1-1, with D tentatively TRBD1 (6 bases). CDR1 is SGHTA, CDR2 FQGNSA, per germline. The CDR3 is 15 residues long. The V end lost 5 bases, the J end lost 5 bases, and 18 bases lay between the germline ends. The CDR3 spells CASSPQSGQGTEAFF. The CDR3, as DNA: TGTGCCAGCAGCCCCCAATCCGGCCAGGGGACTGAAGCTTTCTTT.

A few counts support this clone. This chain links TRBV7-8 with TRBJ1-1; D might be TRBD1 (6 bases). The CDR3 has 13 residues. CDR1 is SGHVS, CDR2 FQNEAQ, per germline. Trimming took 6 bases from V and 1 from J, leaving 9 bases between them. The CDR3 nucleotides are TGTGCCAGCAGTCTGGACAGGAACACTGAAGCTTTCTTT. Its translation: CASSLDRNTEAFF. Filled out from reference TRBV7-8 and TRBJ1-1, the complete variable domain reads GAGVSQSPRYKVAKRGQDVALRCDPISGHVSLFWYQQALGQGPEFLTYFQNEAQLDKSGLPSDRFFAERPEGSVSTLKIQRTQQEDSAVYLCASSLDRNTEAFFGQGTRLTVV.

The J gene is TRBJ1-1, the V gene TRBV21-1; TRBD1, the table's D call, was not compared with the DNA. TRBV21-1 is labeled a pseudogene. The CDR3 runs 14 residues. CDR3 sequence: CASTTNRGSTEAFF. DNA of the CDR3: TGTGCCAGCACTACGAATAGGGGAAGCACTGAAGCTTTCTTT.

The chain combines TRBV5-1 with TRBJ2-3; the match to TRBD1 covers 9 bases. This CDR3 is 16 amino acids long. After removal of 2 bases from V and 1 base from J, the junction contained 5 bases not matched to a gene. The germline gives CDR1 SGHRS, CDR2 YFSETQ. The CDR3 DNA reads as TGCGCCAGCAGCTTAGACCGACAGGGGGGCACAGATACGCAGTATTTT. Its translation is CASSLDRQGGTDTQYF.

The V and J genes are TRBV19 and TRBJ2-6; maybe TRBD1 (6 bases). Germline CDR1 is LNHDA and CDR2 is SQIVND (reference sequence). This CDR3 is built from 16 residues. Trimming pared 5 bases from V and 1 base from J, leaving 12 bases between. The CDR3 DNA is TGTGCCAGTAGTGGAAACAGGGTTTCTGGGGCCAACGTCCTGACTTTC. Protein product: CASSGNRVSGANVLTF.

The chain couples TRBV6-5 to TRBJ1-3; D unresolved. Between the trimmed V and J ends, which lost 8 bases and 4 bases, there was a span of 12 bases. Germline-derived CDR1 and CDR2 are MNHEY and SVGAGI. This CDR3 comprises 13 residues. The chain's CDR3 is CASSPVWGNTIYF. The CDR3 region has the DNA TGTGCCAGCTCCCCCGTCTGGGGAAACACCATATATTTT.

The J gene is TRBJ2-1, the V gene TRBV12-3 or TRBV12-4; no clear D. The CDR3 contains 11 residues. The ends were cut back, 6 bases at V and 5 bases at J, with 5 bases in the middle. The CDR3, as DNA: TGTGCCAGCAGCTACAACAATGAGCAGTTCTTC. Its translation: CASSYNNEQFF.

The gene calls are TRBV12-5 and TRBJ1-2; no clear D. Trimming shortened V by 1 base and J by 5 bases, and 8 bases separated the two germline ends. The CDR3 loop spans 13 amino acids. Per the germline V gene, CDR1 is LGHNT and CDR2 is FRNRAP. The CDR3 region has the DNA TGTGCTAGTGGTTTGGAGCGTGTATATGGCTACACCTTC. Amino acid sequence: CASGLERVYGYTF.

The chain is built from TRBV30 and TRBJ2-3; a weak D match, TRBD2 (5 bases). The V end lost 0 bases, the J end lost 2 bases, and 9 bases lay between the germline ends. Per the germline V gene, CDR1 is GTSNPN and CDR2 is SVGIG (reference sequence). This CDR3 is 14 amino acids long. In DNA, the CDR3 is TGTGCCTGGAGTGTAAGAGGGATCACAGATACGCAGTATTTT. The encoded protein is CAWSVRGITDTQYF.

This CDR3 is CASSFAGGPHEQYF. The CDR3 DNA is TGTGCCAGCAGTTTTGCGGGAGGGCCCCACGAGCAGTACTTC. The rearrangement links TRBV28 to TRBJ2-7; TRBD2 agrees at 9 bases. The CDR3 loop spans 14 amino acids. Trimming removed 3 bases from V and 5 bases from J; junction bases left unmatched: 5. Germline CDR1 is MDHEN and CDR2 is SYDVKM.

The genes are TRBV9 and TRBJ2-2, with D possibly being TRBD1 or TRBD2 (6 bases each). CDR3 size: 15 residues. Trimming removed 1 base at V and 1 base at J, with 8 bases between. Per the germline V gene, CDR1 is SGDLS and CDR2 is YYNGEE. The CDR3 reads CASSVRGENTGELFF. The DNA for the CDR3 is TGTGCCAGCAGCGTAAGGGGGGAGAACACCGGGGAGCTGTTTTTT.

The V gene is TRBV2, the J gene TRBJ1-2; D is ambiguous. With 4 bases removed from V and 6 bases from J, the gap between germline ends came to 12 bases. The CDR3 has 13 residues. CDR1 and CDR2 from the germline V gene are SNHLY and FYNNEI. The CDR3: CASSGPNGDGYTF. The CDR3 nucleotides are TGTGCCAGCAGTGGACCTAACGGAGATGGCTACACCTTC.

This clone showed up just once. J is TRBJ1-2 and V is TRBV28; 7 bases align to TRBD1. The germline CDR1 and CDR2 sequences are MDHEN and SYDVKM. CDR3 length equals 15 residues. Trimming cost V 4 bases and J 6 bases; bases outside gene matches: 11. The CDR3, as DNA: TGTGCCAGCAGTTCTCCCGCCGATGACAGGGATGGCTACACCTTC. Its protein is CASSSPADDRDGYTF.